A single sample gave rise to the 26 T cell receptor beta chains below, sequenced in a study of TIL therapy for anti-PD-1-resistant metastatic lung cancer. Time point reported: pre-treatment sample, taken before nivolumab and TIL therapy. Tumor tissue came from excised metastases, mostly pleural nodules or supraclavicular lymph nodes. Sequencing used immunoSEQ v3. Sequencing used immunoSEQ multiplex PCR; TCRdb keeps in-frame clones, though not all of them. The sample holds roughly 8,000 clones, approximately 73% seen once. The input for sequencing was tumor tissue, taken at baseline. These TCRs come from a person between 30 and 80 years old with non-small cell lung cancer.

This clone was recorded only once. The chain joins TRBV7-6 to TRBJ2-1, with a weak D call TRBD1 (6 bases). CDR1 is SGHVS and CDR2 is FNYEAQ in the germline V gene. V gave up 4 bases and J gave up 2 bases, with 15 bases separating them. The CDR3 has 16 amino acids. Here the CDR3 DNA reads TGTGCCAGCAGCTCTAAAACAGGGCCCCCCTACAATGAGCAGTTCTTC. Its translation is CASSSKTGPPYNEQFF.

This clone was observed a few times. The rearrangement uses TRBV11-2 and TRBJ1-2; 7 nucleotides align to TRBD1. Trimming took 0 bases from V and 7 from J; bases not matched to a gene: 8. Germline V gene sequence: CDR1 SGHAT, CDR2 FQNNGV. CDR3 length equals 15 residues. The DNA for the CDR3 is TGTGCCAGCAGCTTAGATCTCGCAGGGGGTCGTGGCTACACCTTC. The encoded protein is CASSLDLAGGRGYTF.

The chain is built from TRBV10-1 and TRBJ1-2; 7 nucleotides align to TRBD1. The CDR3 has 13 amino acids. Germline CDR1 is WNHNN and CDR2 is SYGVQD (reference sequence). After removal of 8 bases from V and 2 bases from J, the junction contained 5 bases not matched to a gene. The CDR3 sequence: CASGDRVNYGYTF. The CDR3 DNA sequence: TGCGCCAGCGGAGACAGGGTCAACTATGGCTACACCTTC.

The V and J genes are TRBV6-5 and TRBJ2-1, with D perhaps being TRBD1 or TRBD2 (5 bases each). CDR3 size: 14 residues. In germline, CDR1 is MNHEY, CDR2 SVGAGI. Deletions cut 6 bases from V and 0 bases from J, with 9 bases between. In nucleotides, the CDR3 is TGTGCCAGCAGAAAGGGGAGCTCCTACAATGAGCAGTTCTTC. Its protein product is CASRKGSSYNEQFF.

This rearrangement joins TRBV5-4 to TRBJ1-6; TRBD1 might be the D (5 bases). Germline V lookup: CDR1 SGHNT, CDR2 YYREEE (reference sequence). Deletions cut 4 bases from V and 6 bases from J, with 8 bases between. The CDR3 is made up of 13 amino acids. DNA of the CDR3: TGTGCCAGCAGCCGGGACGGTAATTCACCCCTCCACTTT. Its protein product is CASSRDGNSPLHF.

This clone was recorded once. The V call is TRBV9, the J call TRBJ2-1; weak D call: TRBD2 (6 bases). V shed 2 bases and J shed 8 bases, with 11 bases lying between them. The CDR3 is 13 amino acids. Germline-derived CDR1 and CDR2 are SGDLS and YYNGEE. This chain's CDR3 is CASSVGGQDEQFF. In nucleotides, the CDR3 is TGTGCCAGCAGCGTGGGAGGTCAGGATGAGCAGTTCTTC.

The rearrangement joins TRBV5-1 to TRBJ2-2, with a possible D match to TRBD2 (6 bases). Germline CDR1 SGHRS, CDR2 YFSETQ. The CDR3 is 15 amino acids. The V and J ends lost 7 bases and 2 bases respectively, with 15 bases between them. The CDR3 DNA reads TGCGCCAGCTCTACGGGAGTCCCCAACACCGGGGAGCTGTTTTTT. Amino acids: CASSTGVPNTGELFF.

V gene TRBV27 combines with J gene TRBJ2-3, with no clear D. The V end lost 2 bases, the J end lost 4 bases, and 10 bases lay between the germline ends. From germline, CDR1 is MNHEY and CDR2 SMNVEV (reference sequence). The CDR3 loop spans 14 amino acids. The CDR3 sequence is CASSLLVPPDTQYF. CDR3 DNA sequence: TGTGCCAGCAGTTTACTGGTCCCCCCAGATACGCAGTATTTT.

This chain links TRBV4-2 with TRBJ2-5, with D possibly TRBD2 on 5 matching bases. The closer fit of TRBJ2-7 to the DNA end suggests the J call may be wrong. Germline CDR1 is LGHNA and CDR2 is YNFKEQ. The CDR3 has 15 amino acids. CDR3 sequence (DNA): TGTGCCAGCAGCCCATCGCGGGTGGTATCCTACGAGCAGTACTTC. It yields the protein CASSPSRVVSYEQYF.

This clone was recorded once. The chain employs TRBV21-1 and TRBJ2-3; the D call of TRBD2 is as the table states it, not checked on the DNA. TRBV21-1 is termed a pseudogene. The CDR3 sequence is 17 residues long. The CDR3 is CASSTLTSGGATDTQYF. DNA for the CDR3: TGTGCCAGCAGCACCCTGACTAGCGGGGGGGCGACAGATACGCAGTATTTT.

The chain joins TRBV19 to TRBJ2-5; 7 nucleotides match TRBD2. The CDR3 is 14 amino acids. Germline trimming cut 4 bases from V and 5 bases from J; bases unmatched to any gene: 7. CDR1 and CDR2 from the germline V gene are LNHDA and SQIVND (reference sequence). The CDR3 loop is CASSTRLGRETQYF. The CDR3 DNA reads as TGTGCCAGTAGTACCCGACTCGGGAGGGAGACCCAGTACTTC.

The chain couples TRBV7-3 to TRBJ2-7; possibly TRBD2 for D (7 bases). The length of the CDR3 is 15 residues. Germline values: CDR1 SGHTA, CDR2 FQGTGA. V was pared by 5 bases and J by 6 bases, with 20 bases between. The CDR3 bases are TGTGCCAGCAGCGCGTCCCCGGCGAGGGGGGGCGAGCAGTACTTC. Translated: CASSASPARGGEQYF.

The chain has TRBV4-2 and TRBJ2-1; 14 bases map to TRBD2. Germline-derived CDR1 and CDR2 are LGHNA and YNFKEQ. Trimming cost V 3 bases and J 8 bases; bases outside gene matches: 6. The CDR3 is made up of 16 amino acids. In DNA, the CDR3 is TGTGCCAGCAGCCAGAGACTAGCGGGAGGGGTCGATGAGCAGTTCTTC. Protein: CASSQRLAGGVDEQFF.

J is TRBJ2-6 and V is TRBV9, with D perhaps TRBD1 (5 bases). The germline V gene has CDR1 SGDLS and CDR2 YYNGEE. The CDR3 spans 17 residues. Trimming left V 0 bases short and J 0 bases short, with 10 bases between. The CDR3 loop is CASSVVAGPSGANVLTF. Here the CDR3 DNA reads TGTGCCAGCAGCGTAGTGGCAGGGCCCTCTGGGGCCAACGTCCTGACTTTC.

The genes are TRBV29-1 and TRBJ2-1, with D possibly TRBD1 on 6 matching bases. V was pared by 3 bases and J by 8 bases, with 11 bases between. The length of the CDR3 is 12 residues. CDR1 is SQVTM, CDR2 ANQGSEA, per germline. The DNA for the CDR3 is TGCAGCGTTGATAAGACAGGCGATGAGCAGTTCTTC. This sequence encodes CSVDKTGDEQFF.

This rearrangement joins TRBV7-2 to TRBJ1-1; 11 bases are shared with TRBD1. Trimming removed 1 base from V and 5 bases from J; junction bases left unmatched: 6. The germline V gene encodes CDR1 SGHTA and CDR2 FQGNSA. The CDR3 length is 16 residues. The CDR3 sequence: CASSLVGGTGGTEAFF. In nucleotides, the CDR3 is TGTGCCAGCAGCTTAGTAGGAGGGACAGGGGGTACTGAAGCTTTCTTT.

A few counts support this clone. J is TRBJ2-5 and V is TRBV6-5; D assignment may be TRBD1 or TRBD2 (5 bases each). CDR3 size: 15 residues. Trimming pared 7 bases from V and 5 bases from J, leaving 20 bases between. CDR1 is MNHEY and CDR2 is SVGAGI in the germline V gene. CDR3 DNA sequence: TGTGCCAGCATCAAACTCGGGACCCCGGGGGAGACCCAGTACTTC. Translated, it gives CASIKLGTPGETQYF.

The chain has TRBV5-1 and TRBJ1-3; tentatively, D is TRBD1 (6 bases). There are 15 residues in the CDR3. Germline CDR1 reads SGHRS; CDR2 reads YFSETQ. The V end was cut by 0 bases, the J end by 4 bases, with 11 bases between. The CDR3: CASSLAGGEGNTIYF. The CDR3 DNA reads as TGCGCCAGCAGCTTGGCGGGGGGCGAGGGAAACACCATATATTTT.

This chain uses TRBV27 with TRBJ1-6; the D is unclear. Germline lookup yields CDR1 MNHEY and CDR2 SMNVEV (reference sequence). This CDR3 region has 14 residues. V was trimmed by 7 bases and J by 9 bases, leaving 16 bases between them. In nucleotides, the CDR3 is TGTGCCAGCATCCTCCCCGCAGTAGGTTCACCCCTCCACTTT. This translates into CASILPAVGSPLHF.

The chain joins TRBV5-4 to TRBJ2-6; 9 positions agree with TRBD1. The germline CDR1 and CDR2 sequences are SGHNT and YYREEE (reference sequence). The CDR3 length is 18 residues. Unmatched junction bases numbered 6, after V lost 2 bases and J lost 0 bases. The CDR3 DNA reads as TGTGCCAGCAGCTTAGGGGACAGGGTCAACTCTGGGGCCAACGTCCTGACTTTC. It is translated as CASSLGDRVNSGANVLTF.

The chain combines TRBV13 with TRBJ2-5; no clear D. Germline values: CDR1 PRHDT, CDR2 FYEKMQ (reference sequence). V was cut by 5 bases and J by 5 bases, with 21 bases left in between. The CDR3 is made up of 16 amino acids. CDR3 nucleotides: TGTGCCAGCAGCCTTCGGCCACTTGTCGAGATGGAGACCCAGTACTTC. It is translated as CASSLRPLVEMETQYF.

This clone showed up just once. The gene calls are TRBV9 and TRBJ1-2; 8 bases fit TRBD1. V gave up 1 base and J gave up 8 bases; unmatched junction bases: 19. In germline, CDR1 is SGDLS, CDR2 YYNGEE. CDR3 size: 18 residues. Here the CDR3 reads CASSVRPAGGSQGRGYTF. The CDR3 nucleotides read TGTGCCAGCAGCGTACGGCCGGCAGGGGGCTCCCAAGGGAGAGGCTACACCTTC.

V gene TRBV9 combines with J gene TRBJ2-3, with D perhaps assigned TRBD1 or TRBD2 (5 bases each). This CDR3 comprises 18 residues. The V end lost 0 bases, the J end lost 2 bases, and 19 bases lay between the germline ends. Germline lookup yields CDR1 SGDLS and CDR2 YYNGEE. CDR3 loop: CASSVEGRRTGNTDTQYF. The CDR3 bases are TGTGCCAGCAGCGTAGAGGGGCGAAGGACTGGGAACACAGATACGCAGTATTTT.

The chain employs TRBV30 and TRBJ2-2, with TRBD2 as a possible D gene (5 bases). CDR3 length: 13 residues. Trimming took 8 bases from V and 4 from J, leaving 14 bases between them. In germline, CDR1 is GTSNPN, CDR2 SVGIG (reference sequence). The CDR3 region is CALARAGTGELFF. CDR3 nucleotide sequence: TGTGCCCTCGCCCGGGCGGGCACCGGGGAGCTGTTTTTT.

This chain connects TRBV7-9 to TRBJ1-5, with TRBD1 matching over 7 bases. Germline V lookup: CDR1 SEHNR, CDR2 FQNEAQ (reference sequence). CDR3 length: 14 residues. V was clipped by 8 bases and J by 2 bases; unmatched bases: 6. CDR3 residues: CASQGGNGNQPQHF. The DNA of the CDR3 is TGTGCCAGCCAGGGGGGCAACGGCAATCAGCCCCAGCATTTT.

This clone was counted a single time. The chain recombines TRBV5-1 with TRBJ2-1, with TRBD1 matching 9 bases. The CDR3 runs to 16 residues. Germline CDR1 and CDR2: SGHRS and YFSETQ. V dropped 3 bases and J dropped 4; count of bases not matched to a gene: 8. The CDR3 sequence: CASSWPRDRAYNEQFF. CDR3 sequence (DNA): TGCGCCAGCAGCTGGCCCCGGGACAGGGCATACAATGAGCAGTTCTTC.